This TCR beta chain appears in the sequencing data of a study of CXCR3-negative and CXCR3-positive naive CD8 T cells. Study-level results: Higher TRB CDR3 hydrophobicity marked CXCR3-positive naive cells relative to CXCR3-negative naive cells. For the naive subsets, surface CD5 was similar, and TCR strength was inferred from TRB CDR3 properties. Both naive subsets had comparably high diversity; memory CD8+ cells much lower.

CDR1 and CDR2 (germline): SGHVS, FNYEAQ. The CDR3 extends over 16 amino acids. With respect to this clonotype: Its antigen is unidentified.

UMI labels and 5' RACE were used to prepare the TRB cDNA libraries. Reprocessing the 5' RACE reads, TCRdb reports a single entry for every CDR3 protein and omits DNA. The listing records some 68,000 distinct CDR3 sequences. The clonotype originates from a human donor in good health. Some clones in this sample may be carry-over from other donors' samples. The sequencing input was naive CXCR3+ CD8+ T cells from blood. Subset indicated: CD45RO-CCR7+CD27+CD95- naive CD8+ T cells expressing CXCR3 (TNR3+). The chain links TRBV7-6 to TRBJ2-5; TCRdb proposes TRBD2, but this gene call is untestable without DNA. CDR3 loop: CASSLGEQRYQETQYF.